Sequencing of this T cell receptor (beta chain) was carried out in a study of T cell clonotyping in hematopoietic cell transplantation. As for the study in general: Cytoreduction preceded collection of pretransplant recipient samples.

The method was immunoSEQ multiplex PCR; TCRdb's version includes in-frame clones alone and lacks a portion of them. Among 6,500 or so clones listed, around 97% were seen once. The time point is: recipient sample about 28 days before transplant, after cytoreduction. This CDR3 comprises 17 residues. The specimen was peripheral blood mononuclear cells, collected before stem cell transplant. The chain carries TRBV21-1 and TRBJ2-2. TRBV21-1 represents a pseudogene. This clonotype was obtained from a man between 65 and 85 years old with acute myeloid leukemia. Some clones in this sample may be carry-over from other donors' samples. The CDR3 protein is CASSKVASNMNTGELFF. DNA for the CDR3: TGTGCCAGCAGCAAAGTGGCCAGCAACATGAACACCGGGGAGCTGTTTTTT.